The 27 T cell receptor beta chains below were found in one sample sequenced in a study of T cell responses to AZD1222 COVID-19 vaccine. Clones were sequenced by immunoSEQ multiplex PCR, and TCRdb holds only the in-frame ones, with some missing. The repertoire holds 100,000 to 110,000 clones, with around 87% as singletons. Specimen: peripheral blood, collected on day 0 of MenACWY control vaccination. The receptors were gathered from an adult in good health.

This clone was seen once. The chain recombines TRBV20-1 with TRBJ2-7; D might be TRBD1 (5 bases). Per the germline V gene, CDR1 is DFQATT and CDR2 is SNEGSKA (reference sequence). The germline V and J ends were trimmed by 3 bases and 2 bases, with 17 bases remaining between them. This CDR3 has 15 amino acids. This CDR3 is CSASGSGAGAYEQYF. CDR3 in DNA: TGCAGTGCTAGTGGTAGTGGGGCTGGGGCCTACGAGCAGTACTTC.

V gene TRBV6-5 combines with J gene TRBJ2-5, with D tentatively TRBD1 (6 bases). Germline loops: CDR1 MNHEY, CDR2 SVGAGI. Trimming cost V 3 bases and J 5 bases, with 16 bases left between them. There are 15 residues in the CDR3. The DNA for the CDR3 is TGTGCCAGCAGTTATTCCGGGACCCAGGGGGAGACCCAGTACTTC. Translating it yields CASSYSGTQGETQYF.

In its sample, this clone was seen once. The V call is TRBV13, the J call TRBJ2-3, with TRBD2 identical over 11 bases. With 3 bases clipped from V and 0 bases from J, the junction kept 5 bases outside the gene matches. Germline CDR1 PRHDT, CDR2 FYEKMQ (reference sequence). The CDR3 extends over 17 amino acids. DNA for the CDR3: TGTGCCAGCAGCTTCCCTAGCGGGGGGCCTAGCACAGATACGCAGTATTTT. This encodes CASSFPSGGPSTDTQYF.

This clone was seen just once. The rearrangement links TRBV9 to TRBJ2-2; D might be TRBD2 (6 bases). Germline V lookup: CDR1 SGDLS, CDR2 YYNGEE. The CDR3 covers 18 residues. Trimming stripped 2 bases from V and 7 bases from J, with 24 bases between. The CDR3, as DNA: TGTGCCAGCAGCGTCGCGTGGGGGGTAGAGGAACGAAGCGGGGAGCTGTTTTTT. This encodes CASSVAWGVEERSGELFF.

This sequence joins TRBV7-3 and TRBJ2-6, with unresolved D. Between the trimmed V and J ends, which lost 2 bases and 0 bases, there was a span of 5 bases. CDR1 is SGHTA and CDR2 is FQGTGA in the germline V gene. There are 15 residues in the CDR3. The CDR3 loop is CASSLWGSGANVLTF. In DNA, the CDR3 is TGTGCCAGCAGCTTATGGGGCTCTGGGGCCAACGTCCTGACTTTC. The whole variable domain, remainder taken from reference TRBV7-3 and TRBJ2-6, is GAGVSQTPSNKVTEKGKYVELRCDPISGHTALYWYRQSLGQGPEFLIYFQGTGAADDSGLPNDRFFAVRPEGSVSTLKIQRTERGDSAVYLCASSLWGSGANVLTFGAGSRLTVL.

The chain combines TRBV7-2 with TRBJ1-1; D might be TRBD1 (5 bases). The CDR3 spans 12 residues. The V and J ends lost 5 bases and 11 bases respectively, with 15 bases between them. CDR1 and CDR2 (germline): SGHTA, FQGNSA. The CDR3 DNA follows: TGTGCCAGCAGCCCCCCGGGGGGGACGGCTTTCTTT. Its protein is CASSPPGGTAFF.

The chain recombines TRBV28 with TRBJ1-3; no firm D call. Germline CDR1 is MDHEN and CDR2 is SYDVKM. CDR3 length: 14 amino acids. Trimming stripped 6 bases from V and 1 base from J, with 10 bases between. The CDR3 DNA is TGTGCCAGCAGCTCTGGGTCTTCTGGAAACACCATATATTTT. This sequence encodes CASSSGSSGNTIYF.

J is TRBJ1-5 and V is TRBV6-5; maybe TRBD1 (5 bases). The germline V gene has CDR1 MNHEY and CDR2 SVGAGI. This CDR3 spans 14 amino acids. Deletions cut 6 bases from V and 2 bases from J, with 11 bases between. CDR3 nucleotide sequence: TGTGCCAGCAGGAGTACGGGGCGCAATCAGCCCCAGCATTTT. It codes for CASRSTGRNQPQHF.

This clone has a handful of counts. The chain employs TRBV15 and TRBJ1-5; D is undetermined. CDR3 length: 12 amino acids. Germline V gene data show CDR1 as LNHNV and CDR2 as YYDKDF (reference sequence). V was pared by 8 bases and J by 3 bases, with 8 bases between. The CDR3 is CATGVDNQPQHF. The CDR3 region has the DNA TGTGCCACCGGGGTAGACAATCAGCCCCAGCATTTT.

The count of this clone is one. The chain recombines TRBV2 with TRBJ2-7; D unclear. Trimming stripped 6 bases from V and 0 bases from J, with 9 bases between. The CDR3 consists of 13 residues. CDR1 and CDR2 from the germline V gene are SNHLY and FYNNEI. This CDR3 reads CASRGWGSYEQYF. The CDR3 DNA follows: TGTGCCAGCAGGGGGTGGGGCTCCTACGAGCAGTACTTC.

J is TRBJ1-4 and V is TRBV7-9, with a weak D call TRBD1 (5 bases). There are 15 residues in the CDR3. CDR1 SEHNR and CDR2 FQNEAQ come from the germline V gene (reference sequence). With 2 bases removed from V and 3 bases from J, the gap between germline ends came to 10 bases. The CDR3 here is CASSLQGVSNEKLFF. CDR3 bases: TGTGCCAGCAGCTTACAAGGGGTTTCTAATGAAAAACTGTTTTTT.

This chain's CDR3 is CASSQVSGSVTYEQYF. Written as DNA, the CDR3 is TGTGCCAGCAGCCAAGTTAGCGGGAGTGTCACCTACGAGCAGTACTTC. The gene calls are TRBV3-1 (or the pseudogene TRBV3-2) and TRBJ2-7; 9 bases match TRBD2. The junction had 6 bases not matched to a gene; V was cut back by 1 base and J by 2 bases. Germline V gene lookup returns CDR1 LGHDT and CDR2 YNNKEL (reference sequence). The length of the CDR3 is 16 residues.

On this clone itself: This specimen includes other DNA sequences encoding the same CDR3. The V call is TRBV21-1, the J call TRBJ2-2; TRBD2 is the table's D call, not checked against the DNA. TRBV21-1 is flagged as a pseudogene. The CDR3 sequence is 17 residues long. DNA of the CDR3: TGTGCCAGCAGCAAAGTGGGGGGGCGGTCGGAAAACGGGGAGCTGTTTTTT. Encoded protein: CASSKVGGRSENGELFF.

The DNA of the CDR3 is TGTGCCAGCAGCGCGGGACTAGCGGGAACCTACGAGCAGTACTTC. This sequence encodes CASSAGLAGTYEQYF. J is TRBJ2-7 and V is TRBV7-8, with 13 bases aligning to TRBD2. In germline, CDR1 is SGHVS, CDR2 FQNEAQ. The CDR3 runs 15 residues. V lost 5 bases to trimming and J lost 2 bases; unmatched junction nucleotides: 3. Full variable domain (rest looked up from reference TRBV7-8 and TRBJ2-7): GAGVSQSPRYKVAKRGQDVALRCDPISGHVSLFWYQQALGQGPEFLTYFQNEAQLDKSGLPSDRFFAERPEGSVSTLKIQRTQQEDSAVYLCASSAGLAGTYEQYFGPGTRLTVT.

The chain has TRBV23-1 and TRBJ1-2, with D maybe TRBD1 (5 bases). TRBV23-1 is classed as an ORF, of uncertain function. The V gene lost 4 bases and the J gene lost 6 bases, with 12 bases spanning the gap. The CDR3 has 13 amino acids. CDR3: CASSRGSVHGYTF. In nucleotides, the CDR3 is TGCGCCAGCAGTCGGGGGTCGGTGCATGGCTACACCTTC.

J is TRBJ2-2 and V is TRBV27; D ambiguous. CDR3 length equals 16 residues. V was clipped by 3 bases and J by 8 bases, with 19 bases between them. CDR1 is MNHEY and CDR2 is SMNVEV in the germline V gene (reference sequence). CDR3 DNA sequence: TGTGCCAGCAGTTTTTGGCAGAACTCGGAAAGGGGGGAGCTGTTTTTT. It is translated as CASSFWQNSERGELFF.

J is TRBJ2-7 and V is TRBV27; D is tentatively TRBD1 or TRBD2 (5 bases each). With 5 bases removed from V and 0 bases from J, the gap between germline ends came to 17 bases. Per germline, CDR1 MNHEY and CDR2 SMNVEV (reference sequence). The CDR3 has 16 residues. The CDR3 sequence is CASSRGNKGSSYEQYF. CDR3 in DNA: TGTGCCAGCAGTCGGGGTAATAAGGGGAGCTCCTACGAGCAGTACTTC.

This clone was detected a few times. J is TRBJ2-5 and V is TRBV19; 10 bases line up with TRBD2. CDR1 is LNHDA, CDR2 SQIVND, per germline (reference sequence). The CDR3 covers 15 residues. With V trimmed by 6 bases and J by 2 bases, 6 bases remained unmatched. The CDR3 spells CASRISGRIQETQYF. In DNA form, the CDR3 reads TGTGCCAGTAGAATTAGCGGGAGGATACAAGAGACCCAGTACTTC.

The DNA for the CDR3 is TGCGCCAGCAGCTTGGCCGCCGGGACAGGGGGTGAAAAACTGTTTTTT. This encodes CASSLAAGTGGEKLFF. The J gene is TRBJ1-4, the V gene TRBV5-1, with TRBD1 matching 11 bases. Per germline, CDR1 SGHRS and CDR2 YFSETQ. The CDR3 runs 16 residues. V was clipped by 0 bases and J by 7 bases; unmatched bases: 5.

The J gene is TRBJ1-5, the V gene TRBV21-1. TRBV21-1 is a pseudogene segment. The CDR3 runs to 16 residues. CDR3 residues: CASSKLGGLGNQPQHF. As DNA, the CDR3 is TGTGCCAGCAGCAAATTGGGGGGTTTGGGCAATCAGCCCCAGCATTTT.

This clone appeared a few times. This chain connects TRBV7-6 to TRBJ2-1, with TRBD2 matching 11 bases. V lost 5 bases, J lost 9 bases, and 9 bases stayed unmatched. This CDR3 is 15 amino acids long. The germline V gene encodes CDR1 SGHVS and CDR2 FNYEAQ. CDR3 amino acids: CASSIATSGTGEQFF. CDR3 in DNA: TGTGCCAGCAGCATCGCGACTAGCGGGACGGGTGAGCAGTTCTTC.

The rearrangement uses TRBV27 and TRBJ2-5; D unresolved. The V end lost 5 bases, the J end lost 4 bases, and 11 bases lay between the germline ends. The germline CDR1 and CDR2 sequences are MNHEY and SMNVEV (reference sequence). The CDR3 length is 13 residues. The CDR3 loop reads CASSLGPGETQYF. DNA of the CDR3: TGTGCCAGCAGTCTCGGACCGGGAGAGACCCAGTACTTC.

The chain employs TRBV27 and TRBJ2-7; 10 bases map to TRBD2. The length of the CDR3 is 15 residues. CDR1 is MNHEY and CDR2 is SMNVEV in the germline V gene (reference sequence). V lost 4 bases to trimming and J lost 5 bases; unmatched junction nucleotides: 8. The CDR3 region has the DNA TGTGCCAGCAGTTCCCTCGGACTAGCGGCCGACGAGCAGTACTTC. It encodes CASSSLGLAADEQYF.

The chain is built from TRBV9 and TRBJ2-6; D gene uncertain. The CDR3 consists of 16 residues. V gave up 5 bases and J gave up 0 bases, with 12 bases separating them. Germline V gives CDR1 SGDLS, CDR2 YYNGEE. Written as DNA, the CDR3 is TGTGCCAGCAGTCTAAAACTCCTCTCTGGGGCCAACGTCCTGACTTTC. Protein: CASSLKLLSGANVLTF.

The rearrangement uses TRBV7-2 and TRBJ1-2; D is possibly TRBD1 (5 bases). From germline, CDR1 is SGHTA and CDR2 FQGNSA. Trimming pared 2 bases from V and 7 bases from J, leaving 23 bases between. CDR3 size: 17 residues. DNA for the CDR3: TGTGCCAGCAGCTTACAATCCGGGACCCGCGCGGTGGCTGGCTACACCTTC. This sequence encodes CASSLQSGTRAVAGYTF.

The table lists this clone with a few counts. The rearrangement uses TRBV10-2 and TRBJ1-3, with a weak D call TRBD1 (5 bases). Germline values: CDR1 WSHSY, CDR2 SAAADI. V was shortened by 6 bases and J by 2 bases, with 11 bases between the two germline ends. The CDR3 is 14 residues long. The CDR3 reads CASRERDAGNTIYF. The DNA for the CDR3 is TGCGCCAGCAGGGAAAGGGACGCTGGAAACACCATATATTTT.

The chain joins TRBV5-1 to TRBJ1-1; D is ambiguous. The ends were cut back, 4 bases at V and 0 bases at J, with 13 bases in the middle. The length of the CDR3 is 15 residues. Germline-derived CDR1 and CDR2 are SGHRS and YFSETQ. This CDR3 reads CASSHGSAMNTEAFF. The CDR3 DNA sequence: TGCGCCAGCAGCCACGGGAGCGCAATGAACACTGAAGCTTTCTTT.